These T cell receptor beta chains were read from a single sample in a study of graft-versus-host responses after intestinal transplantation. The data were produced by immunoSEQ multiplex PCR, yet TCRdb's version contains in-frame clones alone and is incomplete. Of roughly 80,000 clones listed, 92% are singletons. Sequences were derived from PBMCs, sampled 98 days after intestinal transplantation. The receptors derive from a human patient who received an intestinal transplant, so some T cells may come from the graft donor. Each CDR3 is given with its conserved first and last residue. The D gene is left open where the match is weak. Size tells how often a clone was seen (once, few, many) or the class of an expanded clone, and some rows leave it out.

V gene,J gene,D gene,clone size,CDR3 DNA,CDR3 protein
TRBV5-6,TRBJ2-7,TRBD2,-,TGTGCCAGCAGCTTGGTTCCAGCGGGGGCCTCCTACGAGCAGTACTTC,CASSLVPAGASYEQYF
TRBV28,TRBJ1-2,TRBD1,once,TGTGCCAGCATCCTACAGGGGGGGAACGATGGCTACACCTTC,CASILQGGNDGYTF
TRBV27,TRBJ1-2,TRBD1,-,TGTGCCAGCAGTTTATCTCGACAGGGGGCAAACTATGGCTACACCTTC,CASSLSRQGANYGYTF
TRBV18,TRBJ1-5,-,-,TGTGCCAGCTCGGAAACCGAGTGGGAACAGCCCCAGCATTTT,CASSETEWEQPQHF
TRBV14,TRBJ1-1,-,-,TGTGCCAGCAGCCAAGTTTTGTCGGGTCGTACTGAAGCTTTCTTT,CASSQVLSGRTEAFF
TRBV7-9,TRBJ1-6,-,-,TGTGCCAGCAGCTTAATCCAGGGGATGGCACCCCTCCACTTT,CASSLIQGMAPLHF
TRBV6-1,TRBJ2-1,TRBD2,-,TGTGCCAGCAGTCCACCCGGGACTAGCTATGAGCAGTTCTTC,CASSPPGTSYEQFF
TRBV4-1,TRBJ2-6,-,-,TGCGCCAGCAGCCAAGATCCAAGGTTCCCTCTCTCTGGGGCCAACGTCCTGACTTTC,CASSQDPRFPLSGANVLTF
TRBV6-1,TRBJ2-7,-,-,TGTGCCAGCAGTGCAGAGGACGAGCAGTACTTC,CASSAEDEQYF
TRBV4-1,TRBJ2-7,TRBD2,-,TGTGCCAGCAGCCAAGAAGTTAGCGGGAGATGGGGCGAGCAGTACTTC,CASSQEVSGRWGEQYF
TRBV6-5,TRBJ2-7,TRBD1,-,TGTGCCAGCAGTTACTCGATGACAGGGGGCAGCGAGCAGTACTTC,CASSYSMTGGSEQYF